This T cell receptor beta chain derives from a study of cytomegalovirus exposure and HLA in healthy donors. Details on this clone: The antigen is undetermined.

Overall study results and limits: Only CMV serostatus was available as immune exposure information.

Germline V gives CDR1 PRHDT, CDR2 FYEKMQ (reference sequence). Trimming took off 0 bases at V and 6 bases at J, with 12 bases between the two ends. The CDR3 extends over 14 amino acids. The PCR was carried out with 60 Vbeta primers and 13 Jbeta primers. Under the authors' procedure: In a later analysis, some 80 million unique TCR beta chains included roughly 11 million shared by two or more donors. Sequenced by immunoSEQ multiplex PCR; TCRdb stores in-frame clones only, minus some. V, J and clone size were drawn from that table, and D and trimming were deduced from the DNA. The repertoire table contains approximately 77,000 clones.

Sequenced sample: PBMCs. The chain joins TRBV13 to TRBJ2-7; possible D gene TRBD1, 5 bases. The receptor's source is a man under 40 in good health and CMV-seronegative. The chain's CDR3 is CASSLGARQGEQYF. The CDR3 nucleotides are TGTGCCAGCAGCTTAGGGGCTAGGCAGGGCGAGCAGTACTTC. The full variable domain, completed using reference TRBV13 and TRBJ2-7, is AAGVIQSPRHLIKEKRETATLKCYPIPRHDTVYWYQQGPGQDPQFLISFYEKMQSDKGSIPDRFSAQQFSDYHSELNMSSLELGDSALYFCASSLGARQGEQYFGPGTRLTVT.